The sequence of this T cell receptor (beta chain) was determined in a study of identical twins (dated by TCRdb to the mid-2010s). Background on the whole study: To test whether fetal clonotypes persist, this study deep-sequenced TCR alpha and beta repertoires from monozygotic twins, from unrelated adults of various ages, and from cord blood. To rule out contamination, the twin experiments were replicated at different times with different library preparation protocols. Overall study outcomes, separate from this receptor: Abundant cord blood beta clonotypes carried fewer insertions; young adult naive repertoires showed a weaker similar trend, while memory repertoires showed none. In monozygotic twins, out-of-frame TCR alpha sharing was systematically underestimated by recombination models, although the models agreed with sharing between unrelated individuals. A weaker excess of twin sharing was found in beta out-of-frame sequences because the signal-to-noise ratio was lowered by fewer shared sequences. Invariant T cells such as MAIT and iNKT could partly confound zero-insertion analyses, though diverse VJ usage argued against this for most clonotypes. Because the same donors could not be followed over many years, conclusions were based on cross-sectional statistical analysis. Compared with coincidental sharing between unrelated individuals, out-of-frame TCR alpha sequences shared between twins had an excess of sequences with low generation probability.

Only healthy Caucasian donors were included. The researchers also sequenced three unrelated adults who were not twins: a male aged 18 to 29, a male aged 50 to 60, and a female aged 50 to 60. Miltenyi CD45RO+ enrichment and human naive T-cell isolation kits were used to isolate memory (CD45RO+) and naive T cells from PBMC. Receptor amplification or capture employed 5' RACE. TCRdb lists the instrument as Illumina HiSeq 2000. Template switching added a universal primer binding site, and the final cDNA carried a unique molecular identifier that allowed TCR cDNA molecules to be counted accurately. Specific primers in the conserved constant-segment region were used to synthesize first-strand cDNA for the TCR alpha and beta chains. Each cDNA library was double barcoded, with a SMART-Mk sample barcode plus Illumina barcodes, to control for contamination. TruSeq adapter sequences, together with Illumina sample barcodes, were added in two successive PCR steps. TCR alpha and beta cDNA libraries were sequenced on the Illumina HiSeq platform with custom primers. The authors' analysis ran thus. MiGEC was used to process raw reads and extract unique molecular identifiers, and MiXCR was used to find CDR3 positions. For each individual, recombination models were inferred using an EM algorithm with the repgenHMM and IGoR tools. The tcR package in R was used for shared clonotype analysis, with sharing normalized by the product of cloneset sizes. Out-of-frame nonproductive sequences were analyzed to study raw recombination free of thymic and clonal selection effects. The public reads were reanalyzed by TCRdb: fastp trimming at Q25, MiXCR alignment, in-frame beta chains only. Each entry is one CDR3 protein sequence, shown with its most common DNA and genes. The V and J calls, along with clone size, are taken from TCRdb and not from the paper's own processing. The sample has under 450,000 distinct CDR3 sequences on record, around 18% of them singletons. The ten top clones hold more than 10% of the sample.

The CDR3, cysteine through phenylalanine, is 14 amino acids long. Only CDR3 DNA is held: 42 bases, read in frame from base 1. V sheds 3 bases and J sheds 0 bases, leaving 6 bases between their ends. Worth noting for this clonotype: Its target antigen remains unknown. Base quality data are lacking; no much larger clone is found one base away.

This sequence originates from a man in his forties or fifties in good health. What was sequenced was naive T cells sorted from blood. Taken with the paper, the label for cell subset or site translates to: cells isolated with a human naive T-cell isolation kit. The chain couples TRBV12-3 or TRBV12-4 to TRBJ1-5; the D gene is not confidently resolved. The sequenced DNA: TGTGCCAGCAGTTTGGAATATAGCAATCAGCCCCAGCATTTT. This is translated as CASSLEYSNQPQHF.